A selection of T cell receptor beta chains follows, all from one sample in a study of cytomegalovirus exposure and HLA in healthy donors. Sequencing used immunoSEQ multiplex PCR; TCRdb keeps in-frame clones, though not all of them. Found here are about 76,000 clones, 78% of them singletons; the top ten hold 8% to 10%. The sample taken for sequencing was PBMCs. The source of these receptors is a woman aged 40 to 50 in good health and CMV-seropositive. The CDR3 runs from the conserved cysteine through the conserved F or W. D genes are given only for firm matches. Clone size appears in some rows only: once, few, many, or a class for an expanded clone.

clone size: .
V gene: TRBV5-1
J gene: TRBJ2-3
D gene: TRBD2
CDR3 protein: CASSSLATPDTQYF
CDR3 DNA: TGCGCCAGCAGCTCACTAGCGACTCCAGATACGCAGTATTTT

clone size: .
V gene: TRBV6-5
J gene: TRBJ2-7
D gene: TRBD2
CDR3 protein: CASRRAGGNYEQYF
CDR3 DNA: TGTGCCAGCAGGCGAGCGGGGGGAAACTACGAGCAGTACTTC

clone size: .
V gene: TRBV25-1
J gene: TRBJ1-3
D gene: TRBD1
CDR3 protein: CASSGRDSGNTIYF
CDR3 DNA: TGTGCCAGCAGTGGCCGGGACAGCGGAAACACCATATATTTT

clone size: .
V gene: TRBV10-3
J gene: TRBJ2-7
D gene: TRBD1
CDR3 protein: CAINEGTGYEQYF
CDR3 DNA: TGTGCCATCAATGAGGGGACAGGGTACGAGCAGTACTTC

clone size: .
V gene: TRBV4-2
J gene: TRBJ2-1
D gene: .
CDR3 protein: CASSQYLAAQNNEQFF
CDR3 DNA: TGTGCCAGCAGCCAGTATTTAGCGGCACAAAACAATGAGCAGTTCTTC

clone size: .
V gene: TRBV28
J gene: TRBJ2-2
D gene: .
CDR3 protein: CASLTGQYTGELFF
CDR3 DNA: TGTGCCAGCCTAACAGGGCAGTACACCGGGGAGCTGTTTTTT

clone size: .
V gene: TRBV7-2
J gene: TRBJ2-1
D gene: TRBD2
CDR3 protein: CASSLHLGGGGNEQFF
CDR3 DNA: TGTGCCAGCAGCTTACATCTCGGCGGGGGGGGAAATGAGCAGTTCTTC

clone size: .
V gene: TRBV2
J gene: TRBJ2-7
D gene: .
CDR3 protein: CASTGDSYEQYF
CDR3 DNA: TGTGCCAGCACAGGGGATTCCTACGAGCAGTACTTC

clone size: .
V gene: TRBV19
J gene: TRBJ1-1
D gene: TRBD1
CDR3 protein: CASSIPATGTLSAFF
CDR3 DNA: TGTGCCAGTAGTATCCCTGCGACAGGGACCCTGAGTGCTTTCTTT

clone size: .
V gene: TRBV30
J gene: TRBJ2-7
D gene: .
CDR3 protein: CAWSNGEQYF
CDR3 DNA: TGTGCCTGGAGCAACGGGGAGCAGTACTTC

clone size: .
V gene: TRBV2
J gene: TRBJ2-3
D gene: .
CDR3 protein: CASIQGITDTQYF
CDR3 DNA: TGTGCCAGCATTCAGGGGATCACAGATACGCAGTATTTT

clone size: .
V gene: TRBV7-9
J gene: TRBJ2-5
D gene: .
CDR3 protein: CASSPRPGTRLGETQYF
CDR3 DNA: TGTGCCAGCAGCCCACGACCCGGGACAAGGCTCGGAGAGACCCAGTACTTC

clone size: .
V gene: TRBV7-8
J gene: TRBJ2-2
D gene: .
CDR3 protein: CASSLARHSTGELFF
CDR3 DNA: TGTGCCAGCAGCTTAGCGCGCCATAGCACCGGGGAGCTGTTTTTT

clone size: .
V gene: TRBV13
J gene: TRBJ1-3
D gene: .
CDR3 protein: CASSLGRGGNTIYF
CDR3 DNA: TGTGCCAGCAGCTTGGGCAGGGGAGGAAACACCATATATTTT

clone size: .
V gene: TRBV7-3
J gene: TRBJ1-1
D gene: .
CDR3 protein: CASSSGQNTEAFF
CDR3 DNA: TGTGCCAGCAGTAGTGGGCAGAACACTGAAGCTTTCTTT

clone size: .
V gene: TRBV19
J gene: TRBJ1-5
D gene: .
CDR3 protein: CASSIDGRVQPQHF
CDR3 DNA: TGTGCCAGTAGTATAGATGGGAGGGTACAGCCCCAGCATTTT

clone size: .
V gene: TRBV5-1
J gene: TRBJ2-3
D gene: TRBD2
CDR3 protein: CASSLGSGGTSSTDTQYF
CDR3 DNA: TGCGCCAGCAGCTTGGGTAGCGGGGGGACCTCTAGCACAGATACGCAGTATTTT

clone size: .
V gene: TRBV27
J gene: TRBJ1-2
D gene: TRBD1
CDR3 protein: CASSQTGAPHGYTF
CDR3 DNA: TGTGCCAGCAGCCAGACAGGGGCGCCCCATGGCTACACCTTC

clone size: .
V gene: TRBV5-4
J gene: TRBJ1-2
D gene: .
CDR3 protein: CASSGDDRIYGYTF
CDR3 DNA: TGTGCCAGCAGCGGGGACGACAGGATCTATGGCTACACCTTC

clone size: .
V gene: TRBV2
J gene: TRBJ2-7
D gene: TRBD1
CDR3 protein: CASRWGQGAREQYF
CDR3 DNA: TGTGCCAGCAGATGGGGACAGGGGGCAAGGGAGCAGTACTTC

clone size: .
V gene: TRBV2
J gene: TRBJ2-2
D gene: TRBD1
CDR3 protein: CASSESGQGVNGELFF
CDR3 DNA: TGTGCCAGCAGTGAGAGTGGGCAGGGGGTCAACGGGGAGCTGTTTTTT

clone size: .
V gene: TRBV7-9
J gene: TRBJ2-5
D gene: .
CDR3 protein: CASSSQQETQYF
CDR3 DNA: TGTGCCAGCAGCTCCCAGCAAGAGACCCAGTACTTC

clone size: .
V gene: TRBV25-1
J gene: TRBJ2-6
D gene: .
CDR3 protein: CASSPFGGGGSGANVLTF
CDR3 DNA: TGTGCCAGCAGTCCTTTCGGGGGCGGGGGATCTGGGGCCAACGTCCTGACTTTC

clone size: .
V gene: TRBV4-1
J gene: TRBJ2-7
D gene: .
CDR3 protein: CASSQFQSLANSYEQYF
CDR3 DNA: TGCGCCAGCAGCCAATTCCAGTCGCTAGCCAACTCCTACGAGCAGTACTTC

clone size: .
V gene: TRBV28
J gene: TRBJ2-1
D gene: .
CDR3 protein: CASSLNRVGDEQFF
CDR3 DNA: TGTGCCAGCAGTTTGAACAGGGTGGGCGATGAGCAGTTCTTC

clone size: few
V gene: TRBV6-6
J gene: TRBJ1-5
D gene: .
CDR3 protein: CASRNRGNQPQHF
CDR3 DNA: TGTGCCAGCAGGAACAGGGGCAATCAGCCCCAGCATTTT

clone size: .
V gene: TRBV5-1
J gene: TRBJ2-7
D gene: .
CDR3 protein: CASSLGSTYEQYF
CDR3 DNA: TGCGCCAGCAGCTTGGGGAGTACCTACGAGCAGTACTTC

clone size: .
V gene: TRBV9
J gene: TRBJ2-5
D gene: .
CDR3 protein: CASSGPGGIQETQYF
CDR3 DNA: TGTGCCAGCAGCGGACCAGGGGGGATTCAAGAGACCCAGTACTTC

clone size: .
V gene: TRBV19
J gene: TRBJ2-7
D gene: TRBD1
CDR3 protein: CASSSQGQASYEQYF
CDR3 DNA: TGTGCCAGTAGTTCCCAGGGACAGGCCTCCTACGAGCAGTACTTC

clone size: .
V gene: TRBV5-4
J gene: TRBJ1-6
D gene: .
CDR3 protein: CASSLSGGDSPLHF
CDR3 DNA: TGTGCCAGCAGCTTGTCGGGGGGGGATTCACCCCTCCACTTT

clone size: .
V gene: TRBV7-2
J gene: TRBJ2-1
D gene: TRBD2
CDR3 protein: CASSLVGTRGEQFF
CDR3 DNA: TGTGCCAGCAGCTTAGTGGGGACTAGAGGAGAGCAGTTCTTC

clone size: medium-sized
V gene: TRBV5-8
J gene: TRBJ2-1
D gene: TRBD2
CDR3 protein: CASSRSGDSYNEQFF
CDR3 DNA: TGTGCCAGCAGCCGTAGCGGGGACTCCTACAATGAGCAGTTCTTC

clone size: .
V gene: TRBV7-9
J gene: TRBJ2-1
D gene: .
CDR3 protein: CASSLAGGSQEQFF
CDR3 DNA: TGTGCCAGCAGCTTAGCGGGGGGTTCTCAAGAGCAGTTCTTC

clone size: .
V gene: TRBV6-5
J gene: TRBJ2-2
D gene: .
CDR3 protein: CASAGALNTGELFF
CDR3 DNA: TGTGCCAGCGCGGGGGCTCTGAACACCGGGGAGCTGTTTTTT

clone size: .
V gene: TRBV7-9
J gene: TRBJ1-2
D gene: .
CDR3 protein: CASSLGATATAF
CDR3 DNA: TGTGCCAGCAGCTTAGGCGCGACAGCCACGGCCTTC

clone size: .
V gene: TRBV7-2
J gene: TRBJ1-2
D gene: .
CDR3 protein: CASSLGLREGLGYGYTF
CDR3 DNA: TGTGCCAGCAGCTTAGGACTGCGAGAGGGCCTAGGGTATGGCTACACCTTC

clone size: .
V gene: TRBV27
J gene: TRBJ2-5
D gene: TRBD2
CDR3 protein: CASRLAGHQETQYF
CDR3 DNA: TGTGCCAGCCGACTAGCGGGGCACCAAGAGACCCAGTACTTC

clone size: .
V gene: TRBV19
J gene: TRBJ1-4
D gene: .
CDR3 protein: CASTEQQLNNEKLFF
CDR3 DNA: TGTGCCAGTACCGAACAACAGCTGAATAATGAAAAACTGTTTTTT

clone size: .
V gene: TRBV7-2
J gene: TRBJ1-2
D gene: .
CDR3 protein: CASSLGGEGSGYTF
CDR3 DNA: TGTGCCAGCAGCTTAGGGGGGGAGGGGTCCGGCTACACCTTC

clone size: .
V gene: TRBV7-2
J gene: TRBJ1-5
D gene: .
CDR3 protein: CASSGQGFGNQPQHF
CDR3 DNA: TGTGCCAGCAGCGGTCAGGGGTTTGGCAATCAGCCCCAGCATTTT